Listed here is a single T cell receptor (beta chain). This clone has only a few counts. The clone's antigen remains unknown. It has no much larger one-base neighbor in the sample; base qualities were not kept. This sample was taken from a study of CD8+ T cells in alopecia areata (dated by TCRdb to the late 2010s). Notes on the research overall: Treated patients were enrolled in an open-label pilot trial of oral tofacitinib, 5 to 10 mg twice daily, for moderate-to-severe alopecia areata. To study T cell clonal expansion in alopecia areata, the researchers applied high-throughput TCRbeta sequencing to both the C3H/HeJ mouse model and human patients. Tofacitinib was given for 6 to 18 months, followed by 6 months of follow-up off drug to assess delayed response and recurrence. immunoSEQ multiplex PCR using 35 Vbeta forward primers and 13 Jbeta reverse primers was used to amplify TCRbeta CDR3 regions. In humans, TCRbeta sequencing was performed on scalp tissue and on sorted CD4+ and CD8+ peripheral blood T cells from healthy controls and from patients with patchy or totalis/universalis alopecia areata. Patients on tofacitinib were biopsied at baseline and after 4 and 24 weeks of treatment, and several of the patients also had a later scalp biopsy. Scalp clonality was compared across normal scalp (n=4), patchy alopecia areata scalp (n=8), and alopecia totalis/universalis scalp (n=8). RNA was extracted with the PAXgene miRNA kit for fixed scalp, the miRNeasy kit for PBMCs, and the RNeasy kit for mouse skin. Results and caveats for the whole study, not just this receptor: Compared with normal scalp, lesional scalp, particularly in alopecia totalis/universalis, had higher clonality and more expanded CD8+ clones, which suggests antigenic drive. Shared TCR sequences between patients were less evident than in mice, which may be partly attributable to HLA diversity in the patient population. Resident alphabeta T cells in normal human skin are also sequenced, complicating scalp TCR repertoire analysis, unlike mouse skin dominated by gammadelta T cells.

Libraries were made using the immunoSEQ multiplex PCR assay. RNA was extracted from all samples and reverse transcribed into cDNA as template for TCR sequencing. First-strand cDNA was synthesized with SuperScript III using a 2:1 mix of oligo-dT and random hexamers. Amplification bias was assessed with a synthetic immune receptor repertoire, and residual bias was removed computationally. The study's processing was this. Raw reads were preprocessed for error removal, and CDR3 was defined according to IMGT conventions as running from the conserved cysteine to phenylalanine. Clonality was computed by normalizing Shannon entropy by log2 of the number of productive unique TCRs and subtracting the result from 1. Scalp TCRbeta sequences were cross-referenced with sorted blood CD4 and CD8 repertoires so that the CD4 or CD8 identity of scalp clones could be inferred. TCRdb mirrors the immuneACCESS table, restricted to in-frame sequences. Some clones are absent from its copies; in checked studies, under half trace to an unresolved V gene, and the reason for the others is unknown. For V, J and clone size, that table is used; D and trimming come from the DNA. Across this sample there are 180,000 or so clones, with 63% seen only once. The ten largest make up around 1.6% of the sample.

Relative to germline, V is 1 base shorter and J is 5 bases shorter, with 14 bases between their ends. Spanning cysteine to phenylalanine, the CDR3 consists of 15 amino acids. The DNA shown is the 45-base CDR3, in frame from base 1. Based on the germline V gene, the CDR1 and CDR2 sequences are LGHNT and FRNRAP. Taken with the paper, the label for time point translates to: baseline before oral tofacitinib. From alopecia areata patients, peripheral blood was collected along with lesional scalp punch biopsies. PBMCs were separated by density centrifugation and stained for CD3, CD4 and CD8, after which CD4+ and CD8+ T cells were sorted on a FACSAria.

The chain joins TRBV12-5 to TRBJ2-5; perhaps TRBD2 is the D gene, with 5 bases matching. This clonotype was sampled from a human donor with alopecia areata. The sample here was CD4+ T cells sorted from blood, taken at week 0. The CDR3 reads CASGLERTPRETQYF. The DNA reads as follows: TGTGCTAGTGGTTTGGAAAGGACTCCCCGCGAGACCCAGTACTTC.